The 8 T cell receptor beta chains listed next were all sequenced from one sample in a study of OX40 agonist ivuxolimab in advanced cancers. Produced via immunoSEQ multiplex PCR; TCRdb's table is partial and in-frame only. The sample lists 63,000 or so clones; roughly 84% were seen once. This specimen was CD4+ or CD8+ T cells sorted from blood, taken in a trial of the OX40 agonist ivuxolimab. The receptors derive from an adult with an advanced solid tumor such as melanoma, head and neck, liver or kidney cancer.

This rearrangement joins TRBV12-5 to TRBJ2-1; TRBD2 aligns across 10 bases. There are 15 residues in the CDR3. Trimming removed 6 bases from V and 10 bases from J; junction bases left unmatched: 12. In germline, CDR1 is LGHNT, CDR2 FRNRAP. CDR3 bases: TGTGCTAGTGGCATACCGGGACTAGCGCTAGGAGAGCAGTTCTTC. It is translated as CASGIPGLALGEQFF.

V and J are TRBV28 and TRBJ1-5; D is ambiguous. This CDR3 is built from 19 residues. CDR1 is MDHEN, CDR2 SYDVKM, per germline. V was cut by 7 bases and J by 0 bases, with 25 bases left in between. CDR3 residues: CASIYQGSLSPLSNQPQHF. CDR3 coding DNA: TGTGCCAGCATCTATCAAGGGTCTCTATCCCCCCTTAGCAATCAGCCCCAGCATTTT.

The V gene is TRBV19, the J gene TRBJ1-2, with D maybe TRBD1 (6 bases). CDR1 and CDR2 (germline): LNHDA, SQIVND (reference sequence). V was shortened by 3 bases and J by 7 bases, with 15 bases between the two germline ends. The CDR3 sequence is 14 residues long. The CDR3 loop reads CASSMRGGEVGYTF. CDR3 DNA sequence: TGTGCCAGTAGTATGAGAGGGGGAGAGGTTGGCTACACCTTC.

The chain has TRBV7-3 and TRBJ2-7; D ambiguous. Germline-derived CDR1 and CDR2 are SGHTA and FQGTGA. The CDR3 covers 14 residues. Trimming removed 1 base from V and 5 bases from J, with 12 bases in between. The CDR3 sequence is CASSLRGWSDEQYF. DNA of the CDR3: TGTGCCAGCAGCTTAAGGGGTTGGAGCGACGAGCAGTACTTC. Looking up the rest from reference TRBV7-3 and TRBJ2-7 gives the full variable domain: GAGVSQTPSNKVTEKGKYVELRCDPISGHTALYWYRQSLGQGPEFLIYFQGTGAADDSGLPNDRFFAVRPEGSVSTLKIQRTERGDSAVYLCASSLRGWSDEQYFGPGTRLTVT.

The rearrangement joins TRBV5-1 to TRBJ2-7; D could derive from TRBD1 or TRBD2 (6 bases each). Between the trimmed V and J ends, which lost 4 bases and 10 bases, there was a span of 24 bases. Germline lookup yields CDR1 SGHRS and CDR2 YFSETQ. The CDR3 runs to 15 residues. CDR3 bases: TGCGCCAGCAGCCCTAGGGAGACTACGAGGGGGGAACAGTACTTC. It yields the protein CASSPRETTRGEQYF.

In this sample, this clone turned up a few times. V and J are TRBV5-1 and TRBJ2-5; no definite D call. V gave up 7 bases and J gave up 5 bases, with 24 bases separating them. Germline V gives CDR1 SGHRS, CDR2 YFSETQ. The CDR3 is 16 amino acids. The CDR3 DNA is TGCGCCAGCCGATTCAGAGCGACACCTCAAGGGGAGACCCAGTACTTC. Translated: CASRFRATPQGETQYF.

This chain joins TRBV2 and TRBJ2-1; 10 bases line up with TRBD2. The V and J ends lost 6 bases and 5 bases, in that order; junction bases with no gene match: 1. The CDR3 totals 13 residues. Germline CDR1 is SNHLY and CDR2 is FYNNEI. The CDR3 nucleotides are TGTGCCAGCAGACTAGCGGGGAACAATGAGCAGTTCTTC. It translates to CASRLAGNNEQFF. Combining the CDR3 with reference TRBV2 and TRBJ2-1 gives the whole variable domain EPEVTQTPSHQVTQMGQEVILRCVPISNHLYFYWYRQILGQKVEFLVSFYNNEISEKSEIFDDQFSVERPDGSNFTLKIRSTKLEDSAMYFCASRLAGNNEQFFGPGTRLTVL.

The CDR3 here is CASSSGLLLTTGELFF. The CDR3 bases are TGTGCCAGCAGCTCGGGACTCTTACTAACTACCGGGGAGCTGTTTTTT. This rearrangement joins TRBV7-9 to TRBJ2-2; D is perhaps TRBD2 (6 bases). Germline assignment: CDR1 SEHNR and CDR2 FQNEAQ (reference sequence). The CDR3 has 16 residues. The V and J ends lost 4 bases and 5 bases respectively, with 17 bases between them.